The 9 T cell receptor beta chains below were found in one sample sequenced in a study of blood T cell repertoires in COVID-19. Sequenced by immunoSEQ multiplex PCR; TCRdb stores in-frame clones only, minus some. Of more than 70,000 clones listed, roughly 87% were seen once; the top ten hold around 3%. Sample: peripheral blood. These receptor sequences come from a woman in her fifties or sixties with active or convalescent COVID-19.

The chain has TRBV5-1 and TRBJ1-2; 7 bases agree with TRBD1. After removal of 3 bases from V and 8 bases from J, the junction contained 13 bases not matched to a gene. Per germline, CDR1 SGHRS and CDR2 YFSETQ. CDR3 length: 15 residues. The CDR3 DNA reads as TGCGCCAGCAGCTGGTCAGACAGGGAGGTATACGGCTACACCTTC. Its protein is CASSWSDREVYGYTF.

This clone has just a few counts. CDR3 nucleotide sequence: TGTGCCAGCAGCTTGGCCAGTAGCGGGGCCTACGAGCAGTACTTC. Translated, it gives CASSLASSGAYEQYF. The V gene is TRBV5-5, the J gene TRBJ2-7; 8 nucleotides align to TRBD2. The CDR3 runs 15 residues. Trimming removed 0 bases from V and 2 bases from J; junction bases left unmatched: 4. Germline V CDR1 and CDR2: SGHKS, YYEKEE (reference sequence).

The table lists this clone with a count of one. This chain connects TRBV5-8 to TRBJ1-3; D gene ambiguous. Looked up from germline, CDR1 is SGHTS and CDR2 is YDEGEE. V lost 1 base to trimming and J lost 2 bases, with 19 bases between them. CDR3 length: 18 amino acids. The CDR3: CASSLRGGGMPPGNTIYF. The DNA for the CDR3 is TGTGCCAGCAGCTTGCGAGGAGGAGGGATGCCTCCTGGAAACACCATATATTTT.

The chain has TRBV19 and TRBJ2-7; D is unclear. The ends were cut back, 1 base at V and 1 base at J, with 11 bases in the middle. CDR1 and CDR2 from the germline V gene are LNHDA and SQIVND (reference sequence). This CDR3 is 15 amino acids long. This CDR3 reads CASSIGNKASYEQYF. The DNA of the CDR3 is TGTGCCAGTAGTATAGGGAATAAAGCGTCCTACGAGCAGTACTTC.

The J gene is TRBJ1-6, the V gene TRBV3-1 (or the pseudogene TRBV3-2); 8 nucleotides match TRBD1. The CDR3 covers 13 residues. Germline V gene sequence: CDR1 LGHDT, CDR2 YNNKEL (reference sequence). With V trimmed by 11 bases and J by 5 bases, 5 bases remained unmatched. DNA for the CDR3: TGTGCCCTTCGGGGACAGGATAATTCACCCCTCCACTTT. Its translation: CALRGQDNSPLHF.

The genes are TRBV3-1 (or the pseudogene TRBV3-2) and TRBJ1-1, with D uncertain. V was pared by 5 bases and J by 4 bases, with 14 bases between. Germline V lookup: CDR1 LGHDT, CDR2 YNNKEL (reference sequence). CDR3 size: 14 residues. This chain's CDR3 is CASSYRGLATEAFF. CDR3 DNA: TGTGCCAGCAGCTACCGGGGTTTAGCCACTGAAGCTTTCTTT.

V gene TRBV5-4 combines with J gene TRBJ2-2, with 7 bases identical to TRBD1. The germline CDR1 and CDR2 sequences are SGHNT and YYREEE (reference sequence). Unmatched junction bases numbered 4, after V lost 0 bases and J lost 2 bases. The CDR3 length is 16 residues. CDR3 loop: CASSLGTGVNTGELFF. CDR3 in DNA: TGTGCCAGCAGCTTGGGAACAGGGGTTAACACCGGGGAGCTGTTTTTT.

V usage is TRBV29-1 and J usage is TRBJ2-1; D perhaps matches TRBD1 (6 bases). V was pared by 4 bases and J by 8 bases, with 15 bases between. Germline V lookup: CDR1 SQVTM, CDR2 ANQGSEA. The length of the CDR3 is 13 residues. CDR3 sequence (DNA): TGCAGCGTTGCAAGACAGGAATGGGATGAGCAGTTCTTC. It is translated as CSVARQEWDEQFF.

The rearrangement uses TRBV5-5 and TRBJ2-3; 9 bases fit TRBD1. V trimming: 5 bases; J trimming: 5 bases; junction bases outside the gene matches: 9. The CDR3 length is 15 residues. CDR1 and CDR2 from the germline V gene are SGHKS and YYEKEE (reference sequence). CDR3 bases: TGTGCCAGCAGTTCTGGGGGACAGGGCGGAGATACGCAGTATTTT. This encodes CASSSGGQGGDTQYF.